This TCR beta chain was documented in a study of blood T cell repertoires in COVID-19. Germline CDR1 and CDR2: SGHAT and FQNNGV. V dropped 1 base and J dropped 4 bases, with 11 bases sitting between them. CDR3 length: 16 amino acids. The assay was immunoSEQ multiplex PCR, and TCRdb's table has in-frame clones only and misses some. The sample has approximately 30,000 clones, 93% seen once. Sequencing was performed on peripheral blood. This TCR was recovered from a human donor in a cohort sampled during active COVID-19. The J gene is TRBJ1-6, the V gene TRBV11-2, with unresolved D. DNA for the CDR3: TGTGCCAGCAGCTTAGCTGAACGGGAGTATAATTCACCCCTCCACTTT. This codes for CASSLAEREYNSPLHF.